This T cell receptor beta chain was recovered during a study of T cell responses to AZD1222 COVID-19 vaccine. As regards this clone: Its antigen is as yet unknown.

Trimming shortened V by 4 bases and J by 4 bases, and 7 bases separated the two germline ends. Looked up from germline, CDR1 is GTSNPN and CDR2 is SVGIG (reference sequence). There are 11 residues in the CDR3. Sequencing was performed with immunoSEQ multiplex PCR; in TCRdb, only in-frame clones are kept and a portion is missing. The sample holds roughly 40,000 clones; approximately 90% are singletons and the top ten take roughly 25%. Notes on the study in general: CD4 TCRs associated with vaccination spanned spike, dominating at 160-218 and 743-854. Nearly half of spike-specific TCRs reportedly target unmutated variant regions.

The V gene is TRBV30, the J gene TRBJ1-1; no clear D. Sequencing was performed on peripheral blood, taken 28 days after the second AZD1222 dose. The receptor's source is an adult who received the AZD1222 COVID-19 vaccine. The chain's CDR3 is CAWTESTEAFF. The CDR3 nucleotides read TGTGCCTGGACAGAGAGCACTGAAGCTTTCTTT.